Below, 13 T cell receptor beta chains from the same sample are listed, as sequenced in a study of T cell responses to AZD1222 COVID-19 vaccine. The assay was immunoSEQ multiplex PCR, and TCRdb's table has in-frame clones only and misses some. This sample yields around 170,000 clones, of which approximately 86% are seen a single time; approximately 10% belongs to the top ten. The sequencing here drew on peripheral blood, taken 28 days after the second AZD1222 dose. These TCRs come from an adult who received the AZD1222 COVID-19 vaccine.

The V call is TRBV2, the J call TRBJ1-2; 8 bases are a match to TRBD1. The germline gives CDR1 SNHLY, CDR2 FYNNEI. The trim removed 2 bases at V and 5 bases at J, leaving 4 bases unmatched. This CDR3 is built from 14 residues. The CDR3 nucleotides read TGTGCCAGCAGTGAATCAGGGGGCGGGTATGGCTACACCTTC. This encodes CASSESGGGYGYTF.

Turning to this clone: Other nucleotide sequences in the sample specify the same CDR3. The CDR3 loop reads CASSYSTGGGTEAFF. In nucleotides, the CDR3 is TGTGCCAGCAGTTACTCTACAGGGGGCGGCACTGAAGCTTTCTTT. The rearrangement links TRBV6-5 to TRBJ1-1, with 9 positions matching TRBD1. Germline CDR1 reads MNHEY; CDR2 reads SVGAGI. CDR3 length: 15 amino acids. V was pared by 0 bases and J by 4 bases, with 3 bases of the junction left unmatched.

This clone occurred a few times. V is TRBV19 and J is TRBJ1-1, with D hard to call. CDR1 is LNHDA and CDR2 is SQIVND in the germline V gene (reference sequence). The CDR3 sequence is 15 residues long. Trimming removed 1 base at V and 0 bases at J, with 9 bases between. The CDR3 DNA follows: TGTGCCAGTAGTATAGGAGAGGCAATGAACACTGAAGCTTTCTTT. This sequence encodes CASSIGEAMNTEAFF.

The CDR3 region has the DNA TGTGCCAGCAGCTTAAGTGGGGCGAACACTGAAGCTTTCTTT. Encoded protein: CASSLSGANTEAFF. V is TRBV11-3 and J is TRBJ1-1; a possible D gene is TRBD1 (5 bases). CDR1 is SGHNT and CDR2 is YENEEA in the germline V gene. CDR3 length: 14 residues. Trimming removed 2 bases from V and 1 base from J, with 8 bases in between.

The V gene is TRBV7-6, the J gene TRBJ2-3; D perhaps matches TRBD2 (5 bases). The CDR3 contains 16 residues. The germline CDR1 and CDR2 sequences are SGHVS and FNYEAQ. V was pared by 0 bases and J by 2 bases, with 12 bases between. The CDR3 DNA reads as TGTGCCAGCAGCTTAGCAGCGGCGTTCGACACAGATACGCAGTATTTT. Translating gives CASSLAAAFDTDTQYF.

The rearrangement joins TRBV7-9 to TRBJ2-7; the D gene is possibly TRBD1 (6 bases). Germline V gives CDR1 SEHNR, CDR2 FQNEAQ (reference sequence). The CDR3 spans 15 residues. Trimming removed 1 base at V and 3 bases at J, with 13 bases between. CDR3 region: CASSLGAGVSYEQYF. The CDR3 DNA sequence: TGTGCCAGCAGCTTAGGCGCAGGGGTAAGCTACGAGCAGTACTTC.

This clone was detected a few times. The V gene is TRBV6-2 or TRBV6-3, the J gene TRBJ2-7; a possible D gene is TRBD2 (5 bases). CDR1 is MNHEY and CDR2 is SVGEGT in the germline V gene. This CDR3 region has 14 residues. V was shortened by 6 bases and J by 5 bases, with 17 bases between the two germline ends. The CDR3 DNA reads as TGTGCCAGCAGCTTCGACTCGGAGGAGGACGAGCAGTACTTC. Translating gives CASSFDSEEDEQYF.

In nucleotides, the CDR3 is TGTGCCAGCAGCCTGACAGGGAGGAGTGGCTACACCTTC. Translated, it gives CASSLTGRSGYTF. This chain links TRBV3-1 (or the pseudogene TRBV3-2) with TRBJ1-2; 7 bases map to TRBD1. J lost 7 bases, V lost 4 bases, and 6 bases had no gene match. This CDR3 comprises 13 residues. CDR1 and CDR2 from the germline V gene are LGHDT and YNNKEL (reference sequence).

In DNA, the CDR3 is TGTGCCAGCAGCGTAGTGGGGACCTCCTACAATGAGCAGTTCTTC. This gives the protein CASSVVGTSYNEQFF. The chain combines TRBV9 with TRBJ2-1, with D perhaps being TRBD1 or TRBD2 (5 bases each). Germline CDR1 reads SGDLS; CDR2 reads YYNGEE. The CDR3 consists of 15 residues. Trimming pared 0 bases from V and 0 bases from J, leaving 7 bases between. Full variable domain (missing parts from reference TRBV9 and TRBJ2-1): DSGVTQTPKHLITATGQRVTLRCSPRSGDLSVYWYQQSLDQGLQFLIQYYNGEERAKGNILERFSAQQFPDLHSELNLSSLELGDSALYFCASSVVGTSYNEQFFGPGTRLTVL.

J is TRBJ2-1 and V is TRBV6-1; D uncertain. Deletions cut 3 bases from V and 2 bases from J, with 11 bases between. Germline loops: CDR1 MNHNS, CDR2 SASEGT. CDR3 length: 15 amino acids. The CDR3 spells CASSDTMRTYNEQFF. The CDR3 bases are TGTGCCAGCAGTGACACTATGAGGACCTACAATGAGCAGTTCTTC.

The gene calls are TRBV29-1 and TRBJ1-1; no definite D call. V was pared by 3 bases and J by 0 bases, with 8 bases between. The CDR3 length is 13 residues. In germline, CDR1 is SQVTM, CDR2 ANQGSEA. CDR3 nucleotides: TGCAGCGTTGATATCGGGTTGAACACTGAAGCTTTCTTT. The encoded protein is CSVDIGLNTEAFF.

To note about this clone: Sequence at one end of the junction differs from germline and may be a read error. CDR3 sequence: CASRDNPVPTKAFF. In DNA form, the CDR3 reads TGTGCCAGCAGGGACAACCCGGTTCCCACTAAAGCTTTCTTT. This rearrangement joins TRBV2 to TRBJ1-1, with D perhaps TRBD1 (5 bases). This CDR3 is built from 14 residues. Per the germline V gene, CDR1 is SNHLY and CDR2 is FYNNEI.

The gene calls are TRBV6-5 and TRBJ1-5; no reliable D call. V was cut by 7 bases and J by 0 bases, with 7 bases left in between. Germline values: CDR1 MNHEY, CDR2 SVGAGI. CDR3 length: 13 residues. The CDR3 region has the DNA TGTGCCAGCAACAGTTATAGCAATCAGCCCCAGCATTTT. This sequence encodes CASNSYSNQPQHF.